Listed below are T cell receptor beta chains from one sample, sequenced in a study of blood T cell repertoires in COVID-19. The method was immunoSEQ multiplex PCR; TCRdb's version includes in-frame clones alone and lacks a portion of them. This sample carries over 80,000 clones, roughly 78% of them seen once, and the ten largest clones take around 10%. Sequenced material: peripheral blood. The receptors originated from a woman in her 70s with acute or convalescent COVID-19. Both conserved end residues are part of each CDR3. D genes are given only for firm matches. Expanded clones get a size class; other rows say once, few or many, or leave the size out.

TGCGCCAGCAGCTTGGGGACATCCGGGACAATCTATGGCTACACCTTC,CASSLGTSGTIYGYTF,once,TRBV5-1,TRBJ1-2,-
TGTGCCAGCAGCCCACTCCTCATGAACACTGAAGCTTTCTTT,CASSPLLMNTEAFF,-,TRBV7-9,TRBJ1-1,-
TGTGCCAGCAGACTCCGGACGGGAAGGGCCGAGCAGTACTTC,CASRLRTGRAEQYF,-,TRBV6-5,TRBJ2-7,-
TGTGCCAGCAGTGATCAGGGCCCCTCACACGAGCAGTACTTC,CASSDQGPSHEQYF,-,TRBV2,TRBJ2-7,-
TGTGCCAGCAGTAAGGGACAGCTCGAAAAACTGTTTTTT,CASSKGQLEKLFF,once,TRBV12-3/TRBV12-4,TRBJ1-4,TRBD1
TGTGCCAGCAGCTTAAGACAGGGGGCGTACGAGCAGTACTTC,CASSLRQGAYEQYF,once,TRBV7-2,TRBJ2-7,TRBD1
TGTGCCAGCAGCGTAGGACAGGCTTTTTCACCCCTCCACTTT,CASSVGQAFSPLHF,-,TRBV9,TRBJ1-6,-
TGTGCCAGCTCCCCTGGCCGCGGCTATGGCTACACCTTC,CASSPGRGYGYTF,-,TRBV18,TRBJ1-2,-
TGTGCCAGCAGCCCCCGCTTGACAGCTAGCGGAGCTTTCTTT,CASSPRLTASGAFF,-,TRBV7-2,TRBJ1-1,-
TGCGCCAGCAGCCTACAAAACAGCGGGAGGGCGTCAGATACGCAGTATTTT,CASSLQNSGRASDTQYF,-,TRBV5-1,TRBJ2-3,TRBD2
TGTGCCAGCAGCCAGGTTCTCAGCTCCTACGAGCAGTACTTC,CASSQVLSSYEQYF,-,TRBV3-1/TRBV3-2,TRBJ2-7,-
TGTGCCAGTAGTGTGGACAGGGGGAAACTGTTTTTT,CASSVDRGKLFF,-,TRBV19,TRBJ1-4,TRBD1
TGTGCCAGCAGTTACAAGCGGGAGCCCTCCTACGAGCAGTACTTC,CASSYKREPSYEQYF,-,TRBV6-6,TRBJ2-7,TRBD2
TGTGCCAGCAGCTTAGAAGCCGCAACTAATGAAAAACTGTTTTTT,CASSLEAATNEKLFF,few,TRBV11-1,TRBJ1-4,-
TGCGCCAGCAGCTCGGGACTAGCGGGAGGCCGGGGAGAGACCCAGTACTTC,CASSSGLAGGRGETQYF,-,TRBV5-1,TRBJ2-5,TRBD2
TGTGCCAGCAGCTTTAGTGGGACAGGTTTCTACGAGCAGTACTTC,CASSFSGTGFYEQYF,-,TRBV11-1,TRBJ2-7,TRBD1
TGCGCCAGCAGCTGGGGGAGGCGGGGCACAGATACGCAGTATTTT,CASSWGRRGTDTQYF,-,TRBV5-1,TRBJ2-3,-
TGTGCCAGCAGCAAGGGACAGGCTTCCGAGCAGTACTTC,CASSKGQASEQYF,few,TRBV5-4,TRBJ2-7,TRBD1
TGTGCCTGGAGCGAACCCTGGGCTAGCGGGAGTTTAGAGACCCAGTACTTC,CAWSEPWASGSLETQYF,-,TRBV30,TRBJ2-5,TRBD2
TGTGCCAGCAGCTTGGTTCCGGGATCTTTTAATGAGCAGTTCTTC,CASSLVPGSFNEQFF,-,TRBV5-6,TRBJ2-1,-
TGTGCCAGCACCTGGACTAGCGGGGGTTTTCAGTTCTTC,CASTWTSGGFQFF,once,TRBV2,TRBJ2-1,TRBD2
TGTGCCAGCAGCTTGACTGGGGGGTCTTGGAATGAGCAGTTCTTC,CASSLTGGSWNEQFF,-,TRBV5-4,TRBJ2-1,-
TGTGCCAGCAGGGCAGGAAAAGTTAACGAGCAGTACTTC,CASRAGKVNEQYF,-,TRBV6-5,TRBJ2-7,-
TGTGCCAGCCTCGGAGCCTCCTATAATTCACCCCTCCACTTT,CASLGASYNSPLHF,-,TRBV2,TRBJ1-6,-
TGTGCCAGCAGGACTCGACAGGGGGCGCGATATGAGCAGTTCTTC,CASRTRQGARYEQFF,once,TRBV6-5,TRBJ2-1,TRBD1
TGTGCCAGTAGGATTGGGGCAGCTTATAATGGCTACACCTTC,CASRIGAAYNGYTF,-,TRBV19,TRBJ1-2,-
TGCGCCAGCAGTCGCAGGGGCTCTGGAAACACCATATATTTT,CASSRRGSGNTIYF,-,TRBV5-1,TRBJ1-3,-
TGCGCCAGCAGCTCTATCCGGACAGGGTTGTGGGAAGCTTTCTTT,CASSSIRTGLWEAFF,few,TRBV4-3,TRBJ1-1,TRBD1
TGCAGCGTTGAGAGATCCTACAATGAGCAGTTCTTC,CSVERSYNEQFF,-,TRBV29-1,TRBJ2-1,-
TGCGCCAGCTCCACCGCGGGGGCGAACACCGGGGAGCTGTTTTTT,CASSTAGANTGELFF,-,TRBV5-1,TRBJ2-2,TRBD2
TGTGCCAGCAGAACAACAGGGGGCATAACTGAAGCTTTCTTT,CASRTTGGITEAFF,-,TRBV6-5,TRBJ1-1,TRBD1